The 18 T cell receptor beta chains reported below all come from one sample, sequenced in a study of T cells after yellow fever vaccination. TCRdb reprocessed the 5' RACE reads with MiXCR, giving one entry per CDR3 protein. The sample contains hundreds of thousands of distinct CDR3 sequences, approximately 13% of which appear only once. This sample comprised PBMCs, obtained on the day of the yellow fever booster vaccination. Receptor source: a man in his thirties or forties who received the YFV17D yellow fever vaccine.

This clonotype was observed a handful of times. The chain links TRBV7-9 to TRBJ2-3; D uncertain. V was trimmed by 7 bases and J by 6 bases, leaving 8 bases between them. CDR3 length: 11 amino acids. Germline-derived CDR1 and CDR2 are SEHNR and FQNEAQ (reference sequence). As DNA, the CDR3 is TGTGCCAGCAACTTCGTCGATACGCAGTATTTT. As protein: CASNFVDTQYF.

V and J are TRBV29-1 and TRBJ2-3; tentative D call: TRBD1 (6 bases). CDR1 and CDR2 from the germline V gene are SQVTM and ANQGSEA. V lost 8 bases to trimming and J lost 0 bases, with 12 bases between them. The CDR3 totals 13 residues. CDR3 bases: TGCAGCACCCAACAGGGAAGCACAGATACGCAGTATTTT. It encodes CSTQQGSTDTQYF.

This clonotype occurred a few times. The chain combines TRBV7-2 with TRBJ1-2, with TRBD1 matching 7 bases. The germline gives CDR1 SGHTA, CDR2 FQGNSA. With V trimmed by 2 bases and J by 7 bases, 7 bases remained unmatched. The CDR3 contains 14 residues. CDR3: CASSLKEQGLGYTF. The CDR3 region has the DNA TGTGCCAGCAGCTTAAAAGAACAGGGGCTTGGCTACACCTTC.

The rearrangement links TRBV13 to TRBJ2-7, with 10 bases fitting TRBD2. V gave up 3 bases and J gave up 4 bases; unmatched junction bases: 6. This CDR3 is built from 15 residues. Germline CDR1 and CDR2: PRHDT and FYEKMQ (reference sequence). The CDR3 is CASSFRLAGEYEQYF. The CDR3 DNA is TGTGCCAGCAGCTTCCGCCTAGCGGGAGAGTACGAGCAGTACTTC. The full variable domain, rest sourced from reference TRBV13 and TRBJ2-7, is AAGVIQSPRHLIKEKRETATLKCYPIPRHDTVYWYQQGPGQDPQFLISFYEKMQSDKGSIPDRFSAQQFSDYHSELNMSSLELGDSALYFCASSFRLAGEYEQYFGPGTRLTVT.

This clonotype has a handful of counts. The chain recombines TRBV30 with TRBJ2-5, with D perhaps matching TRBD2 (5 bases). Deletions cut 1 base from V and 0 bases from J, with 6 bases between. CDR1 and CDR2 from the germline V gene are GTSNPN and SVGIG (reference sequence). The CDR3 loop spans 13 amino acids. In nucleotides, the CDR3 is TGTGCCTGGAGTGCAGCGGACCAAGAGACCCAGTACTTC. Residues: CAWSAADQETQYF.

The sample holds a few counts of this clonotype. The V and J genes are TRBV20-1 and TRBJ2-7; 15 nucleotides align to TRBD2. The V gene end was trimmed by 3 bases and the J gene end by 6 bases; junction bases not matched to a gene: 6. The CDR3 has 15 residues. The germline CDR1 and CDR2 sequences are DFQATT and SNEGSKA (reference sequence). The CDR3 is CSASGTSGRSSEQYF. CDR3 in DNA: TGCAGTGCTAGCGGGACTAGCGGGAGGTCGAGCGAGCAGTACTTC.

The chain links TRBV3-1 to TRBJ2-7; weak D call: TRBD2 (6 bases). Trimming took off 2 bases at V and 2 bases at J, with 19 bases between the two ends. Germline V lookup: CDR1 LGHDT, CDR2 YNNKEL (reference sequence). The length of the CDR3 is 17 residues. The CDR3 DNA reads as TGTGCCAGCAGCCAAAAGACGCGGGACGGCCTGACCTACGAGCAGTACTTC. Its translation: CASSQKTRDGLTYEQYF.

The chain uses TRBV3-1 and TRBJ2-5; 11 bases line up with TRBD2. Per germline, CDR1 LGHDT and CDR2 YNNKEL (reference sequence). The V and J ends lost 0 bases and 3 bases, in that order; junction bases with no gene match: 0. This CDR3 spans 15 amino acids. The CDR3 sequence: CASSQEGLAEETQYF. DNA of the CDR3: TGTGCCAGCAGCCAAGAGGGACTAGCGGAAGAGACCCAGTACTTC.

The gene calls are TRBV5-1 and TRBJ2-3; D assignment may be TRBD1 or TRBD2 (6 bases each). The CDR3 loop spans 16 amino acids. The ends were cut back, 4 bases at V and 0 bases at J, with 15 bases in the middle. CDR1 and CDR2 (germline): SGHRS, YFSETQ. This CDR3 is CASSRGGGASTDTQYF. In DNA form, the CDR3 reads TGCGCCAGCAGCAGAGGAGGGGGAGCGAGCACAGATACGCAGTATTTT.

This clonotype was observed a few times. This chain links TRBV6-2 or TRBV6-3 with TRBJ2-2, with a possible D match to TRBD2 (6 bases). This CDR3 contains 14 residues. CDR1 MNHEY and CDR2 SVGEGT come from the germline V gene. Trimming cost V 6 bases and J 1 base, with 9 bases left between them. CDR3 residues: CASRVRGNTGELFF. CDR3 DNA sequence: TGTGCCAGCAGGGTGCGGGGGAACACCGGGGAGCTGTTTTTT.

This chain links TRBV6-2 or TRBV6-3 with TRBJ2-7, with 7 bases identical to TRBD1. Trimming took 2 bases from V and 4 from J; bases not matched to a gene: 8. Germline V gene sequence: CDR1 MNHEY, CDR2 SVGEGT. The CDR3 extends over 15 amino acids. The DNA for the CDR3 is TGTGCCAGCAGTTACCAGGACAGGCGAGAGTACGAGCAGTACTTC. As protein: CASSYQDRREYEQYF.

This clonotype has only a few counts. The chain links TRBV11-2 to TRBJ2-2; TRBD2 aligns across 9 bases. Looked up from germline, CDR1 is SGHAT and CDR2 is FQNNGV. V lost 5 bases to trimming and J lost 5 bases; unmatched junction nucleotides: 15. The CDR3 spans 18 residues. CDR3 coding DNA: TGTGCCAGCAGCCTTTTGAGGCTAGCGGGAAGTTTGACCGGGGAGCTGTTTTTT. It translates to CASSLLRLAGSLTGELFF.

The chain has TRBV29-1 and TRBJ2-5, with 8 bases matching TRBD1. CDR3 length: 15 amino acids. Germline CDR1 and CDR2: SQVTM and ANQGSEA. Losses at the gene ends were 2 bases for V and 3 bases for J; bases not matched to a gene: 8. The DNA for the CDR3 is TGCAGCGTTGAACAGGACAGGGTCCCCGAAGAGACCCAGTACTTC. It is translated as CSVEQDRVPEETQYF.

V usage is TRBV5-1 and J usage is TRBJ2-7, with TRBD2 matching 12 bases. The ends lost 4 bases at V and 6 bases at J; junction bases unmatched: 14. The CDR3 covers 17 residues. Per germline, CDR1 SGHRS and CDR2 YFSETQ. The CDR3 reads CASSLRLLAGGIGEQYF. CDR3 nucleotides: TGCGCCAGCAGCCTCCGGCTTCTAGCGGGAGGGATTGGCGAGCAGTACTTC.

The gene calls are TRBV5-1 and TRBJ1-2; D not resolved. Germline V gene data show CDR1 as SGHRS and CDR2 as YFSETQ. This CDR3 has 14 residues. The V end was cut by 4 bases, the J end by 8 bases, with 18 bases between. CDR3 sequence reads: CASSPDLFLGGYTF. The CDR3 DNA is TGCGCCAGCAGCCCAGACTTGTTTCTGGGCGGCTACACCTTC.

This clonotype was found a few times. This chain joins TRBV12-3 or TRBV12-4 and TRBJ2-1, with no clear D. The ends were cut back, 2 bases at V and 9 bases at J, with 11 bases in the middle. There are 13 residues in the CDR3. The CDR3 loop reads CASSLRVNTEQFF. The CDR3 bases are TGTGCCAGCAGTTTAAGGGTAAATACTGAGCAGTTCTTC.

This clonotype has a handful of counts. This chain links TRBV10-3 with TRBJ2-7; 9 nucleotides line up with TRBD1. From germline, CDR1 is ENHRY and CDR2 SYGVKD. The CDR3 runs to 13 residues. V was pared by 3 bases and J by 6 bases, with 3 bases of the junction left unmatched. CDR3 residues: CAISEQGAGEQYF. Written as DNA, the CDR3 is TGTGCCATCAGTGAACAGGGGGCCGGCGAGCAGTACTTC.

This clonotype was seen a handful of times. V gene TRBV12-3 or TRBV12-4 combines with J gene TRBJ2-7, with TRBD1 identical over 8 bases. The V and J ends lost 5 bases and 7 bases, in that order; junction bases with no gene match: 16. The CDR3 is 16 amino acids. CDR3 bases: TGTGCCAGCAGTACACCGACAGGGGAGGAGAGGTATGAGCAGTACTTC. The encoded protein is CASSTPTGEERYEQYF.